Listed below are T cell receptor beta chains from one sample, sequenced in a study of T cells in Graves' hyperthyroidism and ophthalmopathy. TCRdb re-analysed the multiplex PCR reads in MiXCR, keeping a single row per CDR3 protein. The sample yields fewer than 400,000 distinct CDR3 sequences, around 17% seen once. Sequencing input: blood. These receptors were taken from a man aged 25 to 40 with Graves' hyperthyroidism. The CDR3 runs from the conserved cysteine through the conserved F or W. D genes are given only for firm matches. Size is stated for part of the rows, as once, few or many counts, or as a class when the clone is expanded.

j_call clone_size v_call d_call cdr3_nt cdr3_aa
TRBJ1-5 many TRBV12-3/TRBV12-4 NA TGTGCCAGCAGTTGGCAGGGCCTGAATCAGCCCCAGCATTTT CASSWQGLNQPQHF
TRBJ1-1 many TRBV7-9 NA TGTGCCAGCAAACGACAGAGTTCATTCACTGAAGCTTTCTTT CASKRQSSFTEAFF
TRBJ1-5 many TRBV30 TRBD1 TGTGCCTGGAGGAACAGGGGGCATAGCAATCAGCCCCAGCATTTT CAWRNRGHSNQPQHF
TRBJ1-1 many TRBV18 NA TGTGCCAGCTCACCGACAGAAGGTGAAGCTTTCTTT CASSPTEGEAFF
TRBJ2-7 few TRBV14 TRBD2 TGTGCCAGCAGCCAAGGTAGCGGGAGGGGGAGGTACGAGCAGTACTTC CASSQGSGRGRYEQYF
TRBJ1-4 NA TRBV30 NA TGTGCCTGGAGCACACAGGGTGGGGGTGAAAAACTGTTTTTT CAWSTQGGGEKLFF
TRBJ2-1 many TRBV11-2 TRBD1 TGTGCCAGCAGCTTCTTATTCACAGGGGGCAATGAGCAGTTCTTC CASSFLFTGGNEQFF
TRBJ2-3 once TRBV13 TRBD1 TGTACCAGCAGCTGTAGGGGACAGGGAACTAGCACAGATACGCAGTATTTT CTSSCRGQGTSTDTQYF
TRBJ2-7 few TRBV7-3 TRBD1 TGTGCCAGCAGCCCATCGGAAGGGGGCTTCATCGAGCAGTACTTC CASSPSEGGFIEQYF
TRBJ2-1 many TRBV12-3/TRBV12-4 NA TGTGCCAGCAGTGGGGGGGACAGGCAGTTCTTC CASSGGDRQFF
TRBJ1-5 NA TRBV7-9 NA TGTGCCAGCAAAGGGGGTGACAGCAATCAGCCCCAGCATTTT CASKGGDSNQPQHF
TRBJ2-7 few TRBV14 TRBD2 TGTGCCAGCAGACCCGACGGGAGGGCCGGCGAGCAGTACTTC CASRPDGRAGEQYF
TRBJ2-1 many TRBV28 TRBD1 TGTGCCAGCAGTTTTGGAGGGACAGGGGACAATGAGCAGTTCTTC CASSFGGTGDNEQFF
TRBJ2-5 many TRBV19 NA TGTGCCAGTAGACTAGCCGGGGAGACCCAGTACTTC CASRLAGETQYF
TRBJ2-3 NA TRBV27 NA TGTGCCAGCAGCCTCTTGGGACGGCCTTCGGATACGCAGTATTTT CASSLLGRPSDTQYF
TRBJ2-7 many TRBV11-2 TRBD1 TGTGCCAGCAGCTTACCGACAGGGGGAAGCTCCTACGAGCAGTACTTC CASSLPTGGSSYEQYF
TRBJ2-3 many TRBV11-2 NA TGTGCCAGCAGTTCAACAGGGGGGGCTGCAGATACGCAGTATTTT CASSSTGGAADTQYF
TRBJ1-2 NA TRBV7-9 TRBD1 TGTGCCAGCAGCGACAGGGACAGGGGGCTCGGGGGCTACACCTTC CASSDRDRGLGGYTF
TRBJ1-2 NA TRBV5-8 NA TGTGCCAGCAGCTTTTGGAACAGGCCAGCTAACTATGGCTACACCTTC CASSFWNRPANYGYTF
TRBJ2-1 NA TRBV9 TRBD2 TGTGCCAGCAGCGCGACTAGCGGCAGGGGGAATGAGCAGTTCTTC CASSATSGRGNEQFF
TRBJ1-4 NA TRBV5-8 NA TGTGCCAGCAGCAAGGGAGGGTTTAATGAAAAACTGTTTTTT CASSKGGFNEKLFF
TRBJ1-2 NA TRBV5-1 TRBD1 TGCGCCAGCAGCTTGGTACAGGGGGCGCAGGGCTACACCTTC CASSLVQGAQGYTF
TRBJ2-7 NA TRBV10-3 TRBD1 TGTGCCATCAGTGAGTATACAGGGGACGAGCAGTACTTC CAISEYTGDEQYF
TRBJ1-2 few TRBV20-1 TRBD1 TGCAGTGCTAGACTACCGGGACAGGGGCTTGGCTACACCTTC CSARLPGQGLGYTF
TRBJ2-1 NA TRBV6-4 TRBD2 TGTGCCAGCAGTGTTGCGGGAGAAGGCAATGAGCAGTTCTTC CASSVAGEGNEQFF
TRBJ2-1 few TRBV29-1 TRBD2 TGCAGCGTTGGGGGCGGGAGTCTCTCCTACAATGAGCAGTTCTTC CSVGGGSLSYNEQFF
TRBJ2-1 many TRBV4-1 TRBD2 TGCGCCAGCAGCCAAGTAGCGGGAGTCTATGAGCAGTTCTTC CASSQVAGVYEQFF
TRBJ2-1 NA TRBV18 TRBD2 TGTGCCAGCTCACTTGTTGGACGGACCAGTACTAGCGGGAGAAATGAGCAGTTCTTC CASSLVGRTSTSGRNEQFF
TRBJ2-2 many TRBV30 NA TGTGCCTGTAAAGAGGAGAGGTCTTACACCGGGGAGCTGTTTTTT CACKEERSYTGELFF
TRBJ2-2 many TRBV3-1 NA TGTGCCAGCAGCCAAGGGCGTGGCGGGGAGCTGTTTTTT CASSQGRGGELFF
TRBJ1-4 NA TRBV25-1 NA TGTGCCAGCAGTGAACAGGGGAATAATGAAAAACTGTTTTTT CASSEQGNNEKLFF
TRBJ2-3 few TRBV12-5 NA TGTGCTAGTGCCCCGACGAGGGGTCTTACAGATACGCAGTATTTT CASAPTRGLTDTQYF
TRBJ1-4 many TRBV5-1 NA TGCGCCAGCAAGCAGGGGAATGAAAAACTGTTTTTT CASKQGNEKLFF
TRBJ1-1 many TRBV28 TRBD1 TGTGCCAGCAGTTCCGGACAGGGGTCTGAAGCTTTCTTT CASSSGQGSEAFF
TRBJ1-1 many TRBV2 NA TGTGCCAGCAGGACCGGACAGTTGAACACTGAAGCTTTCTTT CASRTGQLNTEAFF
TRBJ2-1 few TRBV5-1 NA TGCGCCAGCAGCTTGCCTAGCCGCAATGAGCAGTTCTTC CASSLPSRNEQFF
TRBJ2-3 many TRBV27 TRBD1 TGTGCCAGCAGTCCCCGGACAGGAAGAATGCTAGATACGCAGTATTTT CASSPRTGRMLDTQYF